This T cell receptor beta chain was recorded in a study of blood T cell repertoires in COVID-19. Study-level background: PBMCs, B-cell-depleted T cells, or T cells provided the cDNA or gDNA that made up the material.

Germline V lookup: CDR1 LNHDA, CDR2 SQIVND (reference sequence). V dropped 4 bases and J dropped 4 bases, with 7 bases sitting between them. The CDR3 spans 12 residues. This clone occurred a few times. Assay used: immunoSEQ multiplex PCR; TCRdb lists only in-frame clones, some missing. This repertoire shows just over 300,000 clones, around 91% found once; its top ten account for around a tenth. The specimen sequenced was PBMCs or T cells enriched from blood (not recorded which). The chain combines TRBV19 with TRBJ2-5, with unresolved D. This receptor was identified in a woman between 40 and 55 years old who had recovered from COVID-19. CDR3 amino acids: CASSKNRETQYF. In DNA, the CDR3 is TGTGCCAGTAGTAAGAACAGAGAGACCCAGTACTTC.